The following is a TCR beta chain sequence with its context. The antigen is unknown. This sample was taken from a study of identical twins. Overall study results and limits: Insertions were fewer in abundant cord blood beta clonotypes, whereas memory repertoires showed none of this pattern.

MiXCR, run by TCRdb on the 5' RACE reads, gives a single entry per CDR3 protein. Of around 960,000 distinct CDR3 sequences in the sample, roughly an eighth were seen once. J gave up 3 bases and V 6 bases, and 4 bases lay outside the gene matches. This CDR3 spans 14 amino acids. Germline assignment: CDR1 MDHEN and CDR2 SYDVKM. Another study also made use of these data, one on yellow fever vaccine responses in identical twins.

The sequenced material came from PBMCs. This chain links TRBV28 with TRBJ1-5; TRBD1 agrees at 8 bases. The source is a woman younger than 30 in good health. For the CDR3, the DNA is TGTGCCAGCAGCCGGACAGGGTTCAATCAGCCCCAGCATTTT. Encoded protein: CASSRTGFNQPQHF.